This T cell receptor (beta chain) originates from a study of blood T cells in healthy people across ages. Findings and caveats of the study: Bulk PBMC profiling left naive and antigen-experienced comparisons inconclusive. Possibly confounding the expanded clonotype changes was the fact that donor CMV status was unknown.

Isolation of PBMCs gave at least 7 million cells per sample. It was with a sample-barcoded 5' primer and a J-beta primer mix that a second PCR of roughly 6 to 12 cycles was run. A template-switch adaptor with 12 random nucleotides tagged each cDNA molecule. TCRdb processed the 5' RACE reads anew with MiXCR; each CDR3 protein has one entry. This table holds around 780,000 distinct CDR3 sequences, roughly 50% found once. The V gene end was trimmed by 4 bases and the J gene end by 3 bases; junction bases not matched to a gene: 10. CDR1 SGHKS and CDR2 YYEKEE come from the germline V gene (reference sequence). The CDR3 extends over 15 amino acids. Concerning this clonotype itself: Antigen: not known.

The TCR was taken from a man in his forties in good health. Material for sequencing was blood. The chain employs TRBV5-5 and TRBJ2-7, with TRBD1 matching 7 bases. CDR3 sequence reads: CASSPGQTLYYEQYF. The CDR3 DNA is TGTGCCAGCAGCCCGGGACAGACTCTTTACTACGAGCAGTACTTC.